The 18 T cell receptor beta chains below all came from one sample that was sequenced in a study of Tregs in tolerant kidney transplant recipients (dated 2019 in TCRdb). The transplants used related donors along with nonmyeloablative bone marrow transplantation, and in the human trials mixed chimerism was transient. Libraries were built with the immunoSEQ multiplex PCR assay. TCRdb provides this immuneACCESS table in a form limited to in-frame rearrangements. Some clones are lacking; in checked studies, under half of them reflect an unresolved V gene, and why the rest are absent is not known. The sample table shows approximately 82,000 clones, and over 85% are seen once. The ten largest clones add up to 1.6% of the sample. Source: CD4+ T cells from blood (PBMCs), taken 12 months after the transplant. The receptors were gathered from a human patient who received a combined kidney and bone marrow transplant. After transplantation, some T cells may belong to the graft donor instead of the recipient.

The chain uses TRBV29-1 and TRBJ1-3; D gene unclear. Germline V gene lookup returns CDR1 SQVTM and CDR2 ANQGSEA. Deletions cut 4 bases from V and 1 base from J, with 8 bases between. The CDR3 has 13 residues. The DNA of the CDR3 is TGCAGCGTTGTACCAGTTTCTGGAAACACCATATATTTT. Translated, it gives CSVVPVSGNTIYF.

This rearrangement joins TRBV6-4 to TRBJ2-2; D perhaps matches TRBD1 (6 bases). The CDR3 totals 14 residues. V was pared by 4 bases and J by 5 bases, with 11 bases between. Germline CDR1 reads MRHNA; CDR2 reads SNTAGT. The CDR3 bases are TGTGCCAGCAGTGTGGAAAGGGGGACCGGGGAGCTGTTTTTT. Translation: CASSVERGTGELFF.

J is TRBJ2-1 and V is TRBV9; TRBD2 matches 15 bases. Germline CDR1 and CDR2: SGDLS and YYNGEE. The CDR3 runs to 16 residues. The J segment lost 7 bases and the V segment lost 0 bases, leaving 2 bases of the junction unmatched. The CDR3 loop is CASSVVGLAGGNEQFF. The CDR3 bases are TGTGCCAGCAGCGTAGTGGGACTAGCGGGAGGAAATGAGCAGTTCTTC.

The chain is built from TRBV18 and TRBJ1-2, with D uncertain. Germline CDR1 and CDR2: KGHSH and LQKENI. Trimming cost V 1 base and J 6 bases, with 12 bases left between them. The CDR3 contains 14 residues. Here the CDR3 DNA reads TGTGCCAGCTCACCACGTCGGGTGACCGATGGCTACACCTTC. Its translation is CASSPRRVTDGYTF.

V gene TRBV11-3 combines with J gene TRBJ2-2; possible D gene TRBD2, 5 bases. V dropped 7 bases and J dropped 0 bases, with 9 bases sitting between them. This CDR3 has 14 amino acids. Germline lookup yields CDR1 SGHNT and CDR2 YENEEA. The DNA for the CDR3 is TGTGCCAGCACGACGGGGTCGAACACCGGGGAGCTGTTTTTT. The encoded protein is CASTTGSNTGELFF.

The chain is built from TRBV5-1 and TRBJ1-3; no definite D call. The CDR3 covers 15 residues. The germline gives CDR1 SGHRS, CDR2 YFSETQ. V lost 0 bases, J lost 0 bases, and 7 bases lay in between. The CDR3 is CASSLGQNSGNTIYF. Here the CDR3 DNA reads TGCGCCAGCAGCTTGGGGCAGAACTCTGGAAACACCATATATTTT.

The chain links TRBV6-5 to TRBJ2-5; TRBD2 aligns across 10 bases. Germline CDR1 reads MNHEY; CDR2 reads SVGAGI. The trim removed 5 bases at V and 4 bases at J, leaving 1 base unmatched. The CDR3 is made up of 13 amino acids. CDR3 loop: CASSLAGAETQYF. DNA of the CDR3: TGTGCCAGCAGTCTAGCGGGAGCAGAGACCCAGTACTTC.

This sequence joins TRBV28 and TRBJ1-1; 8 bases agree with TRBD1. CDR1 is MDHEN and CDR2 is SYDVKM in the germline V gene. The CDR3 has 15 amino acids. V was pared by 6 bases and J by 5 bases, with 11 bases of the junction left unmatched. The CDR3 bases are TGTGCCAGCAGCCAGACAGGGGCGGTGGGAACTGAAGCTTTCTTT. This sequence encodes CASSQTGAVGTEAFF.

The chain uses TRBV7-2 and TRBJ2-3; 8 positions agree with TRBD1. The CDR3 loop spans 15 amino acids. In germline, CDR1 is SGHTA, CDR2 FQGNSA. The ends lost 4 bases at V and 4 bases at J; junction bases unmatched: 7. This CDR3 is CASSYGTGQADTQYF. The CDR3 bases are TGTGCCAGCAGCTACGGGACAGGCCAGGCAGATACGCAGTATTTT.

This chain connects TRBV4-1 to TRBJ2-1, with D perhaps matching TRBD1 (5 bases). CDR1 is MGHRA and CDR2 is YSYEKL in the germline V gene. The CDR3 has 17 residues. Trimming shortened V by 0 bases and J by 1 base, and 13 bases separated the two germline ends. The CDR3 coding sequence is TGCGCCAGCAGCCAAGATTTAATAGGGGATTCCTACAATGAGCAGTTCTTC. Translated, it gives CASSQDLIGDSYNEQFF.

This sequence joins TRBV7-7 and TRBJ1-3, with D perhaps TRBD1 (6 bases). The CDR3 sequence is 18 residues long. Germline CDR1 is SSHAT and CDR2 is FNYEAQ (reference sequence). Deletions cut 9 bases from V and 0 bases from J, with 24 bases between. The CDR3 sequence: CARASGQRAFFSGNTIYF. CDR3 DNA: TGTGCCAGAGCCTCCGGACAGAGGGCCTTTTTCTCTGGAAACACCATATATTTT. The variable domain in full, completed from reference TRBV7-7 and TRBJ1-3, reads GAGVSQSPRYKVTKRGQDVTLRCDPISSHATLYWYQQALGQGPEFLTYFNYEAQPDKSGLPSDRFSAERPEGSISTLTIQRTEQRDSAMYRCARASGQRAFFSGNTIYFGEGSWLTVV.

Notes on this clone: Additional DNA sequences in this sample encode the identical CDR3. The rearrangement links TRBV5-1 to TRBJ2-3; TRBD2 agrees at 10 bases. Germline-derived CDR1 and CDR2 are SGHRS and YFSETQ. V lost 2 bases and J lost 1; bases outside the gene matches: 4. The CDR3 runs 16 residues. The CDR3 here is CASSFPSGSGTDTQYF. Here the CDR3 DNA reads TGCGCCAGCAGCTTCCCTAGCGGGAGCGGCACAGATACGCAGTATTTT.

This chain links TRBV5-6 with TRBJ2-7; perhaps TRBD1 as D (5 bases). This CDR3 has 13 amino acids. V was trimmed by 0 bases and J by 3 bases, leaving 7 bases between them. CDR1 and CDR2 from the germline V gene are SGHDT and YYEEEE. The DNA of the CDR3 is TGTGCCAGCAGCTTGGTACAGGTCTACGAGCAGTACTTC. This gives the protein CASSLVQVYEQYF.

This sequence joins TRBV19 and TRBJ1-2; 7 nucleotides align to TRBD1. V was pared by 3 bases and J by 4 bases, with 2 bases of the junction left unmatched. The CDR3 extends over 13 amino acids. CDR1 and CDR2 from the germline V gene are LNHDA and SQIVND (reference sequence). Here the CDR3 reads CASSMGQSYGYTF. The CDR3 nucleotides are TGTGCCAGTAGTATGGGACAGTCCTATGGCTACACCTTC. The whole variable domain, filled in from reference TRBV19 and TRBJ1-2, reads DGGITQSPKYLFRKEGQNVTLSCEQNLNHDAMYWYRQDPGQGLRLIYYSQIVNDFQKGDIAEGYSVSREKKESFPLTVTSAQKNPTAFYLCASSMGQSYGYTFGSGTRLTVV.

CDR3 amino acids: CASSLGEPDTYEQYF. The CDR3 nucleotides read TGTGCCAGCAGCTTAGGAGAGCCGGACACCTACGAGCAGTACTTC. J is TRBJ2-7 and V is TRBV11-1, with D possibly matching TRBD1 (5 bases). V was shortened by 1 base and J by 2 bases, with 12 bases between the two germline ends. The CDR3 is 15 amino acids. Germline lookup yields CDR1 SGHAT and CDR2 FQDESV (reference sequence).

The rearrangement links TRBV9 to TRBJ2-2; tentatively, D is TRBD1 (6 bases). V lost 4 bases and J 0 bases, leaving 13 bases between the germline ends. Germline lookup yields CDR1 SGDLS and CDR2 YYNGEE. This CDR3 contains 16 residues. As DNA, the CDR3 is TGTGCCAGCAGCCGGACAGTCATGGCGAACACCGGGGAGCTGTTTTTT. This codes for CASSRTVMANTGELFF.

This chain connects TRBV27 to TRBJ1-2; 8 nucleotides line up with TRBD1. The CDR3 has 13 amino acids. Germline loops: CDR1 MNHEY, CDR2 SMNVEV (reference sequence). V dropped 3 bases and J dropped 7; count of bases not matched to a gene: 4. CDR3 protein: CASSLTGASGYTF. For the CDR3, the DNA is TGTGCCAGCAGTTTGACAGGGGCGAGTGGCTACACCTTC.

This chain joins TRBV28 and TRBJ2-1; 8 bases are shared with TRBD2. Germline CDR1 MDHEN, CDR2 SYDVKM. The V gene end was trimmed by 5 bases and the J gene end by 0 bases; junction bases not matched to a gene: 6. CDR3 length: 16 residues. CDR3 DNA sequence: TGTGCCAGCAGTATAGCGGGGAGAGGCTCCTACAATGAGCAGTTCTTC. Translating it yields CASSIAGRGSYNEQFF.